This paragraph covers one T cell receptor beta chain sequence. These donors were members of the approximately 110-subject validation cohort, a group separate from the approximately 680-subject first cohort. This sample was taken from a study of cytomegalovirus exposure and HLA in healthy donors. Only in-frame clones appear in the TCRdb table, and some are missing; sequencing was by immunoSEQ multiplex PCR. The sample carries 200,000 to 250,000 clones, around four fifths recorded once. The CDR3 runs to 16 residues. The germline V gene encodes CDR1 MNHEY and CDR2 SMNVEV (reference sequence). The trim removed 2 bases at V and 4 bases at J, leaving 7 bases unmatched.

This TCR derives from a woman younger than 30 in good health and CMV-seronegative. The chain recombines TRBV27 with TRBJ2-2; 7 bases are shared with TRBD1. The source material was PBMCs. This CDR3 reads CASSLTGTELTGELFF. CDR3 nucleotides: TGTGCCAGCAGTTTAACCGGGACAGAGCTCACCGGGGAGCTGTTTTTT.